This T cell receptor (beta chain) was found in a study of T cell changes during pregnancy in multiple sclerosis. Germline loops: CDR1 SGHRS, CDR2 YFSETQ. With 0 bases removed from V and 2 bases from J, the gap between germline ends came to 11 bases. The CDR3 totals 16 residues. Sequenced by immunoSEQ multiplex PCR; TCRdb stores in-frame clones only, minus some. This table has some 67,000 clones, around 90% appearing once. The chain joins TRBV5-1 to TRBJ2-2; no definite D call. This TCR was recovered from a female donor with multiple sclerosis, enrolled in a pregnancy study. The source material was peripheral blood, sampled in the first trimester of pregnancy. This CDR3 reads CASSLAPGSNTGELFF. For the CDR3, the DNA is TGCGCCAGCAGCTTGGCCCCAGGCAGCAACACCGGGGAGCTGTTTTTT.